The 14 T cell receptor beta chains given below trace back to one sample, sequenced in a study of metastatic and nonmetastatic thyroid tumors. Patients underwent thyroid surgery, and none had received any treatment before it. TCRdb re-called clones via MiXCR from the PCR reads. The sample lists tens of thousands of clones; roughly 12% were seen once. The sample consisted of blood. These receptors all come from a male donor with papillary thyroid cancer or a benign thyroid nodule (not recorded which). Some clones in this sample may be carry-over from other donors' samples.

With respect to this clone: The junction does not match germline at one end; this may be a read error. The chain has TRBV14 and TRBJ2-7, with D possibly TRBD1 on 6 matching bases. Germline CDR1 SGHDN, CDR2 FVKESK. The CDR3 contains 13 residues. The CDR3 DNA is TGTGCCATCAGCCGGGACACCATGGGGGAGCAGTACTTC. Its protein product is CAISRDTMGEQYF.

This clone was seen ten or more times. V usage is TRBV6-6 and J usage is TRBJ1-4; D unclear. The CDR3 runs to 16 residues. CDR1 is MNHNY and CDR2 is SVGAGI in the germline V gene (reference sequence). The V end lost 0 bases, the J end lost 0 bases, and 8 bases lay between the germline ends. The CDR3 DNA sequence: TGTGCCAGCAGTTACTCGAGTATTGCAACTAATGAAAAACTGTTTTTT. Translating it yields CASSYSSIATNEKLFF.

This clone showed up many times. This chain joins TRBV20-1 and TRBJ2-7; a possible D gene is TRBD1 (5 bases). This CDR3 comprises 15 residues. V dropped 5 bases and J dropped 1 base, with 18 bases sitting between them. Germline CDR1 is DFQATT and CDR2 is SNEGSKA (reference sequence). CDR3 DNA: TGCAGTGCTCCTCCAGGAGACAGACATTCCTACGAGCAGTACTTC. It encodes CSAPPGDRHSYEQYF.

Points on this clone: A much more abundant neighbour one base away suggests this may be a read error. The CDR3 nucleotides are TGCAGCGTTCAAGGGTGGCCAGACGGGGACTACAATGAGCAGTTCTTC. Translated: CSVQGWPDGDYNEQFF. The genes are TRBV29-1 and TRBJ2-1; D is possibly TRBD2 (5 bases). The ends were cut back, 5 bases at V and 3 bases at J, with 20 bases in the middle. The CDR3 is 16 amino acids. In germline, CDR1 is SQVTM, CDR2 ANQGSEA.

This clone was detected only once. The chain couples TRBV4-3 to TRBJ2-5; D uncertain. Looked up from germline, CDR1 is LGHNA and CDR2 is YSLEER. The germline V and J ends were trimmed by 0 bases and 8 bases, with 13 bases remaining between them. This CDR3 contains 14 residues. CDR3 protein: CASSQDRGSVTQYF. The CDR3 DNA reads TGCGCCAGCAGCCAAGACCGCGGCTCGGTTACCCAGTACTTC.

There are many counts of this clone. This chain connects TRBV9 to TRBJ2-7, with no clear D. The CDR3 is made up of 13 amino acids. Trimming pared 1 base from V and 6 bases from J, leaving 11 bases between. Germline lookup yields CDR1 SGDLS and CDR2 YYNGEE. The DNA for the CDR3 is TGTGCCAGCAGCGTAATAGAGTCGGGCGAGCAGTACTTC. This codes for CASSVIESGEQYF.

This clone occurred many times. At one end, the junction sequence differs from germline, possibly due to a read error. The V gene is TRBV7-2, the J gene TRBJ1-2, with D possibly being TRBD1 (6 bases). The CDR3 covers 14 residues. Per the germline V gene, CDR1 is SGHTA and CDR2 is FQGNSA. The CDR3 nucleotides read TGTGCCAGCAGTTTAGCCCCGGGGGCCACTTTCTACACCTTC. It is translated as CASSLAPGATFYTF.

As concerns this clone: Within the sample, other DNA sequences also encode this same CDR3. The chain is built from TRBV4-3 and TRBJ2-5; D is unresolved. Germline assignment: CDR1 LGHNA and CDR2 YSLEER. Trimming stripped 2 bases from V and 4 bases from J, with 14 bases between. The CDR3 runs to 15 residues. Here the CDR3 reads CASSQPGLRGETQYF. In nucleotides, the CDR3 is TGCGCCAGCAGCCAACCGGGCCTAAGAGGAGAGACCCAGTACTTC.

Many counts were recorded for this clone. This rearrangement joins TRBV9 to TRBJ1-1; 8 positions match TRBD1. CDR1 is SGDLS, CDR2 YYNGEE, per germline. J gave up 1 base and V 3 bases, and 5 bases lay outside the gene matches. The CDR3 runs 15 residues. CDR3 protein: CASSGSGTGNTEAFF. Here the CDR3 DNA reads TGTGCCAGCAGCGGTTCCGGGACAGGGAACACTGAAGCTTTCTTT.

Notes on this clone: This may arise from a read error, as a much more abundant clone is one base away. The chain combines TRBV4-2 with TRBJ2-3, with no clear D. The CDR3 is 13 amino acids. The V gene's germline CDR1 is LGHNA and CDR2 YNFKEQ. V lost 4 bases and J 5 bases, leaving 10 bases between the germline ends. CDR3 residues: CASSLQSGDTQYF. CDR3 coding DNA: TGTGCCAGCAGCCTTCAATCAGGAGATACGCAGTATTTT.

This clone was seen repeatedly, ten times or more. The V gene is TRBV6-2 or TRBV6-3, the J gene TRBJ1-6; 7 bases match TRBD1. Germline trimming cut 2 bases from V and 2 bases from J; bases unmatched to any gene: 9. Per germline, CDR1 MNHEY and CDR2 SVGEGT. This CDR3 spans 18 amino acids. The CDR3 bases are TGTGCCAGCAGTTACGACCGGAGGGACAGTGCCTATAATTCACCCCTCCACTTT. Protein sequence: CASSYDRRDSAYNSPLHF.

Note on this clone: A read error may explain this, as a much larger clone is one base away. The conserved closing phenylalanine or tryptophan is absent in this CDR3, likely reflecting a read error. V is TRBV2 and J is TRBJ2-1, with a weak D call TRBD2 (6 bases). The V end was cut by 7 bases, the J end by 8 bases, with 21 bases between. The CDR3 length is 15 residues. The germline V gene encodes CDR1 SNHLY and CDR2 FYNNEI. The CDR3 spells CASTQTGSFIHEQFS. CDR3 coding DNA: TGTGCCAGCACCCAAACCGGGAGTTTTATCCATGAGCAGTTCTCC.

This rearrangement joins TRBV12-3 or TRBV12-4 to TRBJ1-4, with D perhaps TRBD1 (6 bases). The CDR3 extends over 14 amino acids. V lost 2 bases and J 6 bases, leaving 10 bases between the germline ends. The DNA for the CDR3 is TGTGCCAGCAGTTTAACAGGGCCGGATGAAAAACTGTTTTTT. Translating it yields CASSLTGPDEKLFF.

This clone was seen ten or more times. In DNA form, the CDR3 reads TGCGCCAGCAGCCAAGATTGGACAGCTTCCTACGAGCAGTACTTC. It encodes CASSQDWTASYEQYF. The rearrangement uses TRBV4-3 and TRBJ2-7, with TRBD1 as a possible D gene (6 bases). The CDR3 is 15 residues long. The V end lost 0 bases, the J end lost 1 base, and 10 bases lay between the germline ends. Per germline, CDR1 LGHNA and CDR2 YSLEER.